Listed below are T cell receptor beta chains from one sample, sequenced in a study of blood T cells in healthy people across ages. Each CDR3 protein is one row after TCRdb ran MiXCR on the 5' RACE reads. The table includes approximately 580,000 distinct CDR3 sequences, under 30% detected once. A further study also used this sample, focusing on T cells of mothers and their children.

Sequenced input: blood. The receptors originated from a boy younger than 18 in good health. Each CDR3 is given with its conserved first and last residue. The D gene is left open where the match is weak. Clone size appears in some rows only: once, few, many, or a class for an expanded clone.

V: TRBV4-2
D: TRBD1
size: NA
J: TRBJ2-2
CDR3: CASTPVGTGDTGELFF
DNA: TGTGCCAGCACACCAGTTGGGACAGGGGACACCGGGGAGCTGTTTTTT

V: TRBV7-2
D: NA
size: NA
J: TRBJ2-3
CDR3: CASSFERVYQMDTQYF
DNA: TGTGCCAGCAGCTTCGAGAGGGTCTACCAAATGGATACGCAGTATTTT

V: TRBV24-1
D: NA
size: NA
J: TRBJ2-2
CDR3: CATSDRGLTGELFF
DNA: TGTGCCACCAGTGACAGGGGTCTAACCGGGGAGCTGTTTTTT

V: TRBV3-1
D: NA
size: few
J: TRBJ2-5
CDR3: CASSHPGLTQETQYF
DNA: TGTGCCAGCAGCCACCCAGGACTAACACAAGAGACCCAGTACTTC

V: TRBV28
D: TRBD1
size: NA
J: TRBJ2-3
CDR3: CASSPRQGAVPDTQYF
DNA: TGTGCCAGCAGTCCACGACAGGGGGCAGTTCCAGATACGCAGTATTTT

V: TRBV5-1
D: NA
size: NA
J: TRBJ2-1
CDR3: CASSVLGRQFF
DNA: TGCGCCAGCAGCGTCTTAGGGAGGCAGTTCTTC

V: TRBV6-5
D: NA
size: few
J: TRBJ1-1
CDR3: CASRIEPHTEAFF
DNA: TGTGCCAGCAGAATAGAACCTCACACTGAAGCTTTCTTT

V: TRBV10-3
D: NA
size: few
J: TRBJ2-7
CDR3: CAISESPGREASYEQYF
DNA: TGTGCCATCAGTGAGTCCCCCGGCAGGGAAGCCTCCTACGAGCAGTACTTC

V: TRBV3-1
D: TRBD2
size: few
J: TRBJ2-3
CDR3: CASRPASGGAPDTQYF
DNA: TGTGCCAGCAGGCCCGCTAGCGGGGGGGCACCAGATACGCAGTATTTT

V: TRBV12-3/TRBV12-4
D: NA
size: few
J: TRBJ2-7
CDR3: CASSLDWRPKYEQYF
DNA: TGTGCCAGCAGTTTAGATTGGCGACCCAAATACGAGCAGTACTTC

V: TRBV10-3
D: NA
size: NA
J: TRBJ1-6
CDR3: CAISVKGENSPLHF
DNA: TGTGCCATCAGTGTGAAAGGGGAGAATTCACCCCTCCACTTT

V: TRBV29-1
D: NA
size: NA
J: TRBJ1-2
CDR3: CSVRDPLYGYTF
DNA: TGCAGCGTACGGGATCCGCTCTATGGCTACACCTTC

V: TRBV7-9
D: TRBD2
size: many
J: TRBJ2-7
CDR3: CASRESGRAPEQYF
DNA: TGTGCCAGCCGTGAAAGCGGGAGGGCTCCCGAGCAGTACTTC

V: TRBV28
D: NA
size: many
J: TRBJ2-1
CDR3: CASSLGHLYNEQFF
DNA: TGTGCCAGCAGTTTGGGCCACCTCTACAATGAGCAGTTCTTC

V: TRBV10-3
D: NA
size: NA
J: TRBJ1-3
CDR3: CAISPPTADGNTIYF
DNA: TGTGCCATCAGCCCCCCAACGGCGGATGGAAACACCATATATTTT

V: TRBV4-1
D: NA
size: NA
J: TRBJ2-2
CDR3: CASSQGYTYTGELFF
DNA: TGCGCCAGCAGCCAAGGGTACACATACACCGGGGAGCTGTTTTTT

V: TRBV6-2/TRBV6-3
D: TRBD1
size: NA
J: TRBJ2-1
CDR3: CASAIRGQYNEQFF
DNA: TGTGCCAGCGCAATCAGGGGGCAGTACAATGAGCAGTTCTTC

V: TRBV12-3/TRBV12-4
D: NA
size: NA
J: TRBJ2-2
CDR3: CASRSTGFNGELFF
DNA: TGTGCCAGCAGATCAACAGGGTTTAACGGGGAGCTGTTTTTT

V: TRBV4-1
D: TRBD1
size: few
J: TRBJ2-7
CDR3: CASSSRDRDHEQYF
DNA: TGCGCCAGCAGTAGTAGGGACAGGGACCACGAGCAGTACTTC

V: TRBV29-1
D: NA
size: NA
J: TRBJ2-1
CDR3: CSATDWTYNEQFF
DNA: TGCAGCGCGACGGACTGGACCTACAATGAGCAGTTCTTC

V: TRBV29-1
D: NA
size: NA
J: TRBJ2-1
CDR3: CSVQDYSGRSYNEQFF
DNA: TGCAGCGTTCAAGACTATTCGGGACGGTCCTACAATGAGCAGTTCTTC

V: TRBV11-3
D: TRBD1
size: NA
J: TRBJ1-3
CDR3: CASSLGTGPGNTIYF
DNA: TGTGCCAGCAGCTTAGGGACAGGACCTGGAAACACCATATATTTT

V: TRBV7-9
D: TRBD1
size: few
J: TRBJ1-5
CDR3: CASSTGGYNQPQHF
DNA: TGTGCCAGCAGCACAGGGGGCTATAATCAGCCCCAGCATTTT

V: TRBV9
D: NA
size: NA
J: TRBJ2-5
CDR3: CASSTRTAEETQYF
DNA: TGTGCCAGCAGCACCCGGACAGCCGAAGAGACCCAGTACTTC

V: TRBV7-3
D: TRBD1
size: few
J: TRBJ1-2
CDR3: CATSPGQGPYGYTF
DNA: TGCGCCACCAGTCCAGGACAGGGTCCTTATGGCTACACCTTC

V: TRBV28
D: NA
size: NA
J: TRBJ1-1
CDR3: CASSLAQVPEAFF
DNA: TGTGCCAGCAGTCTGGCCCAGGTCCCTGAAGCTTTCTTT

V: TRBV24-1
D: NA
size: few
J: TRBJ2-3
CDR3: CATSLSGGTDTQYF
DNA: TGTGCCACCAGTCTCAGCGGTGGCACAGATACGCAGTATTTT

V: TRBV29-1
D: NA
size: NA
J: TRBJ2-4
CDR3: CSVAIAKNIQYF
DNA: TGCAGCGTTGCAATAGCCAAAAACATTCAGTACTTC

V: TRBV20-1
D: NA
size: NA
J: TRBJ2-3
CDR3: CSARDIALGTDTQYF
DNA: TGCAGTGCTAGAGATATAGCCCTGGGCACAGATACGCAGTATTTT

V: TRBV9
D: NA
size: NA
J: TRBJ2-1
CDR3: CASSGSLETDQFF
DNA: TGTGCCAGCAGCGGCTCACTGGAAACTGACCAGTTCTTC

V: TRBV15
D: NA
size: NA
J: TRBJ2-5
CDR3: CATSSDAGQFLEQYF
DNA: TGTGCCACCAGCAGCGATGCGGGACAGTTCTTGGAGCAGTACTTC

V: TRBV4-2
D: TRBD1
size: NA
J: TRBJ2-7
CDR3: CASSQEIGTGFSYEQYF
DNA: TGTGCCAGCAGCCAAGAGATTGGGACAGGGTTCTCCTACGAGCAGTACTTC

V: TRBV6-1
D: TRBD1
size: NA
J: TRBJ1-2
CDR3: CASSVGTVYGYTF
DNA: TGTGCCAGCAGTGTCGGGACAGTCTATGGCTACACCTTC

V: TRBV14
D: TRBD2
size: NA
J: TRBJ2-1
CDR3: CASREGTSSYNEQFF
DNA: TGTGCCAGCAGAGAGGGGACTAGTTCCTACAATGAGCAGTTCTTC

V: TRBV5-1
D: NA
size: few
J: TRBJ1-6
CDR3: CASSLEVRVGNSPLHF
DNA: TGCGCCAGCAGCTTGGAGGTCCGGGTAGGGAATTCACCCCTCCACTTT

V: TRBV4-1
D: NA
size: few
J: TRBJ2-7
CDR3: CASSQGGFLCEQYF
DNA: TGCGCCAGCAGCCAAGGGGGATTTCTCTGCGAGCAGTACTTC

V: TRBV5-1
D: TRBD1
size: NA
J: TRBJ2-5
CDR3: CASSLEGRQGPISQETQYF
DNA: TGCGCCAGCAGCTTGGAGGGCCGACAGGGACCAATTTCCCAAGAGACCCAGTACTTC

V: TRBV2
D: NA
size: NA
J: TRBJ2-6
CDR3: CASSDPSRSGANVLTF
DNA: TGTGCCAGCAGTGATCCTAGTAGGTCTGGGGCCAACGTCCTGACTTTC

V: TRBV18
D: NA
size: NA
J: TRBJ2-4
CDR3: CASSPRETKNIQYF
DNA: TGTGCCAGCTCACCCAGGGAAACCAAAAACATTCAGTACTTC

V: TRBV5-1
D: NA
size: few
J: TRBJ2-5
CDR3: CASSLVGGMKTQYF
DNA: TGCGCCAGCAGCTTGGTTGGGGGTATGAAGACCCAGTACTTC

V: TRBV6-5
D: NA
size: once
J: TRBJ2-3
CDR3: CARRDLDTQYF
DNA: TGTGCCAGAAGAGATTTGGATACGCAGTATTTT

V: TRBV19
D: TRBD1
size: NA
J: TRBJ1-1
CDR3: CASSPPRTGNTEAFF
DNA: TGTGCCAGTAGTCCACCCCGGACAGGGAATACTGAAGCTTTCTTT

V: TRBV7-6
D: NA
size: few
J: TRBJ1-1
CDR3: CASSLEQDTEAFF
DNA: TGTGCCAGCAGCTTAGAGCAGGACACTGAAGCTTTCTTT

V: TRBV29-1
D: NA
size: NA
J: TRBJ2-1
CDR3: CSVGLRANEQFF
DNA: TGCAGCGTGGGATTGAGGGCGAATGAGCAGTTCTTC

V: TRBV5-1
D: TRBD1
size: few
J: TRBJ2-5
CDR3: CASSSGQVQETQYF
DNA: TGCGCCAGCAGCTCCGGACAGGTTCAGGAGACCCAGTACTTC

V: TRBV7-9
D: NA
size: few
J: TRBJ2-3
CDR3: CASSLAWGSTDTQYF
DNA: TGTGCCAGCAGCTTAGCGTGGGGAAGCACAGATACGCAGTATTTT

V: TRBV6-1
D: NA
size: few
J: TRBJ2-7
CDR3: CASSEGFGYEQYF
DNA: TGTGCCAGCAGTGAAGGATTTGGGTACGAGCAGTACTTC

V: TRBV15
D: NA
size: few
J: TRBJ2-7
CDR3: CATSRGVTYEQYF
DNA: TGTGCCACCAGCAGGGGGGTGACCTACGAGCAGTACTTC

V: TRBV28
D: NA
size: NA
J: TRBJ2-5
CDR3: CASSLFTDQETQYF
DNA: TGTGCCAGCAGTTTATTTACAGATCAAGAGACCCAGTACTTC

V: TRBV20-1
D: TRBD1
size: few
J: TRBJ1-6
CDR3: CSARDFTGGNSPLHF
DNA: TGCAGTGCTAGAGATTTTACAGGGGGGAATTCACCCCTCCACTTT